Listed here are 20 T cell receptor beta chains from one sample, sequenced in a study of T-cell reconstitution after alpha-beta-depleted transplantation in children. Preparation of the TCRbeta library used unique molecular identifiers. TCRdb re-analysed the PCR reads in MiXCR, keeping a single row per CDR3 protein. The sample contains a few hundred thousand distinct CDR3 sequences, roughly 43% of which appear only once. The sample was PBMCs, taken before TCRalphabeta/CD19-depleted stem cell transplant. These receptors all come from a girl aged 2 to 10 with aplastic anemia, due to receive a stem cell transplant.

This clonotype showed up many times. The rearrangement uses TRBV2 and TRBJ2-2, with 8 bases fitting TRBD1. The CDR3 has 15 residues. Germline-derived CDR1 and CDR2 are SNHLY and FYNNEI. V was pared by 6 bases and J by 4 bases, with 7 bases of the junction left unmatched. The DNA for the CDR3 is TGTGCCAGCAGCCGGACAGGGTCGAGCACCGGGGAGCTGTTTTTT. It specifies CASSRTGSSTGELFF.

The rearrangement joins TRBV20-1 to TRBJ2-3, with 7 positions matching TRBD2. Germline V gene lookup returns CDR1 DFQATT and CDR2 SNEGSKA (reference sequence). This CDR3 spans 15 amino acids. The V gene end was trimmed by 1 base and the J gene end by 2 bases; junction bases not matched to a gene: 6. CDR3 coding DNA: TGCAGTGCTAGAGCGGCTAGCGGCAACACAGATACGCAGTATTTT. Protein sequence: CSARAASGNTDTQYF.

The chain employs TRBV4-2 and TRBJ1-2; tentatively, D is TRBD1 (5 bases). The CDR3 is 15 residues long. With 0 bases removed from V and 5 bases from J, the gap between germline ends came to 13 bases. CDR1 is LGHNA and CDR2 is YNFKEQ in the germline V gene. The CDR3 DNA sequence: TGTGCCAGCAGCCAAGATGAGTTGACAGTATATGGCTACACCTTC. Its translation: CASSQDELTVYGYTF.

The chain has TRBV2 and TRBJ2-3, with D hard to call. Germline CDR1 is SNHLY and CDR2 is FYNNEI. V lost 7 bases to trimming and J lost 4 bases, with 12 bases between them. CDR3 length: 13 residues. In nucleotides, the CDR3 is TGTGCCAGCACGGGCTTAGGCCCAGATACGCAGTATTTT. Residues: CASTGLGPDTQYF. Complete variable domain (other parts from reference TRBV2 and TRBJ2-3): EPEVTQTPSHQVTQMGQEVILRCVPISNHLYFYWYRQILGQKVEFLVSFYNNEISEKSEIFDDQFSVERPDGSNFTLKIRSTKLEDSAMYFCASTGLGPDTQYFGPGTRLTVL.

This clonotype was counted at least ten times. This rearrangement joins TRBV7-2 to TRBJ1-5; D is ambiguous. CDR1 is SGHTA, CDR2 FQGNSA, per germline. The length of the CDR3 is 13 residues. Trimming left V 4 bases short and J 5 bases short, with 9 bases between. The CDR3 sequence is CASSSQWDQPQHF. The CDR3 DNA reads TGTGCCAGCAGCTCACAGTGGGATCAGCCCCAGCATTTT.

This clonotype appeared many times. The V call is TRBV6-5, the J call TRBJ1-2; maybe TRBD1 (6 bases). Germline loops: CDR1 MNHEY, CDR2 SVGAGI. V was cut by 0 bases and J by 3 bases, with 11 bases left in between. The CDR3 consists of 15 residues. The CDR3: CASSYSWGAYYGYTF. CDR3 DNA: TGTGCCAGCAGTTACTCCTGGGGGGCGTACTATGGCTACACCTTC.

This clonotype was observed a handful of times. The genes are TRBV20-1 and TRBJ2-5; D perhaps matches TRBD1 (6 bases). The germline gives CDR1 DFQATT, CDR2 SNEGSKA (reference sequence). There are 13 residues in the CDR3. V dropped 1 base and J dropped 7 bases, with 13 bases sitting between them. CDR3 in amino acids: CSARVGADGTQYF. The DNA for the CDR3 is TGCAGTGCTAGAGTGGGGGCGGACGGGACCCAGTACTTC.

This clonotype has a handful of counts. The chain employs TRBV5-1 and TRBJ2-1; 9 bases align to TRBD2. The CDR3 consists of 12 residues. V shed 4 bases, J shed 10 bases, and the junction held 3 bases outside the gene matches. Germline CDR1 is SGHRS and CDR2 is YFSETQ. The CDR3 sequence: CASSGLAREQFF. Written as DNA, the CDR3 is TGCGCCAGCAGCGGACTAGCGAGAGAGCAGTTCTTC. Combining the CDR3 with reference TRBV5-1 and TRBJ2-1 gives the whole variable domain KAGVTQTPRYLIKTRGQQVTLSCSPISGHRSVSWYQQTPGQGLQFLFEYFSETQRNKGNFPGRFSGRQFSNSRSEMNVSTLELGDSALYLCASSGLAREQFFGPGTRLTVL.

This clonotype was picked up a small number of times. The J gene is TRBJ2-7, the V gene TRBV5-1; D ambiguous. The CDR3 has 14 amino acids. CDR1 and CDR2 from the germline V gene are SGHRS and YFSETQ. V lost 0 bases to trimming and J lost 0 bases, with 7 bases between them. CDR3 bases: TGCGCCAGCAGCTTGGTGGATACCTCCTACGAGCAGTACTTC. It is translated as CASSLVDTSYEQYF. Filled out from reference TRBV5-1 and TRBJ2-7, the complete variable domain reads KAGVTQTPRYLIKTRGQQVTLSCSPISGHRSVSWYQQTPGQGLQFLFEYFSETQRNKGNFPGRFSGRQFSNSRSEMNVSTLELGDSALYLCASSLVDTSYEQYFGPGTRLTVT.

V usage is TRBV12-3 or TRBV12-4 and J usage is TRBJ2-5, with 7 nucleotides matching TRBD2. The CDR3 is 16 residues long. V was clipped by 3 bases and J by 4 bases; unmatched bases: 11. This CDR3 is CASSFWFLGEGETQYF. CDR3 DNA sequence: TGTGCCAGCAGTTTTTGGTTCTTGGGGGAGGGAGAGACCCAGTACTTC.

The V gene is TRBV6-1, the J gene TRBJ1-4, with D unclear. Trimming took 6 bases from V and 7 from J, leaving 12 bases between them. Germline V lookup: CDR1 MNHNS, CDR2 SASEGT. CDR3 size: 13 residues. CDR3 DNA sequence: TGTGCCAGCAGCCCACTTGTCGGTGAAAAACTGTTTTTT. It yields the protein CASSPLVGEKLFF.

The chain recombines TRBV20-1 with TRBJ1-3, with 8 bases that match TRBD1. V shed 6 bases, J shed 5 bases, and the junction held 6 bases outside the gene matches. CDR3 length: 13 residues. Germline CDR1 and CDR2: DFQATT and SNEGSKA (reference sequence). DNA of the CDR3: TGCAGTGCCCTCGACAGGGGAAGAAACACCATATATTTT. Its translation: CSALDRGRNTIYF.

This chain uses TRBV15 with TRBJ2-1, with 8 bases identical to TRBD2. The germline V gene has CDR1 LNHNV and CDR2 YYDKDF (reference sequence). The trim removed 1 base at V and 5 bases at J, leaving 19 bases unmatched. The length of the CDR3 is 20 residues. The CDR3 bases are TGTGCCACCAGCAGAGGGGGGATCCCCCTGGGACTAGTGGGAGACAATGAGCAGTTCTTC. It codes for CATSRGGIPLGLVGDNEQFF.

This clonotype was counted between two and nine times. The V gene is TRBV6-5, the J gene TRBJ2-5; D is ambiguous. The ends were cut back, 1 base at V and 7 bases at J, with 13 bases in the middle. The germline V gene encodes CDR1 MNHEY and CDR2 SVGAGI. There are 14 residues in the CDR3. The CDR3 spells CASSYYPTSGTQYF. The CDR3 bases are TGTGCCAGCAGTTACTACCCCACCTCGGGGACCCAGTACTTC.

V usage is TRBV30 and J usage is TRBJ2-5; D uncertain. The germline CDR1 and CDR2 sequences are GTSNPN and SVGIG (reference sequence). The length of the CDR3 is 12 residues. Trimming stripped 8 bases from V and 3 bases from J, with 13 bases between. The CDR3, as DNA: TGTGCCCGGACCAGGAAGGAAGAGACCCAGTACTTC. Its translation: CARTRKEETQYF.

This clonotype has ten or more counts. This chain joins TRBV4-1 and TRBJ2-1; TRBD2 is a possible D gene (6 bases). The germline CDR1 and CDR2 sequences are MGHRA and YSYEKL. The germline V and J ends were trimmed by 0 bases and 8 bases, with 14 bases remaining between them. The CDR3 extends over 15 amino acids. Written as DNA, the CDR3 is TGCGCCAGCAGCCAAGATCCTAACGGGAGCGATGAGCAGTTCTTC. This translates into CASSQDPNGSDEQFF.

This clonotype turned up a few times. The J gene is TRBJ1-1, the V gene TRBV7-9, with D possibly TRBD1 on 5 matching bases. CDR3 length: 14 amino acids. The V gene lost 5 bases and the J gene lost 4 bases, with 14 bases spanning the gap. In germline, CDR1 is SEHNR, CDR2 FQNEAQ (reference sequence). CDR3 sequence: CASSQGPGTTEAFF. CDR3 nucleotide sequence: TGTGCCAGCAGCCAAGGGCCTGGGACCACTGAAGCTTTCTTT.

This clonotype was recorded many times. J is TRBJ1-6 and V is TRBV7-9, with D possibly TRBD1 on 5 matching bases. Germline values: CDR1 SEHNR, CDR2 FQNEAQ (reference sequence). The CDR3 length is 16 residues. The ends were cut back, 5 bases at V and 7 bases at J, with 18 bases in the middle. CDR3 sequence reads: CASSRGEGFWNSPLHF. The CDR3 nucleotides are TGTGCCAGCAGCCGGGGCGAGGGATTTTGGAATTCACCCCTCCACTTT.

In its sample, this clonotype was seen many times. The rearrangement uses TRBV20-1 and TRBJ1-5; maybe TRBD1 (6 bases). Trimming removed 1 base at V and 7 bases at J, with 17 bases between. This CDR3 is built from 15 residues. Germline CDR1 and CDR2: DFQATT and SNEGSKA (reference sequence). The CDR3 coding sequence is TGCAGTGCTAGAGGGGGGCAGTTAGTCTCCCAGCCCCAGCATTTT. Protein: CSARGGQLVSQPQHF.

J is TRBJ2-7 and V is TRBV20-1, with 12 bases matching TRBD2. Germline CDR1 and CDR2: DFQATT and SNEGSKA (reference sequence). Germline trimming cut 6 bases from V and 1 base from J; bases unmatched to any gene: 7. CDR3 size: 15 residues. CDR3 protein: CSATGLAGPSYEQYF. The CDR3 DNA reads as TGCAGTGCCACCGGACTAGCGGGACCATCCTACGAGCAGTACTTC.